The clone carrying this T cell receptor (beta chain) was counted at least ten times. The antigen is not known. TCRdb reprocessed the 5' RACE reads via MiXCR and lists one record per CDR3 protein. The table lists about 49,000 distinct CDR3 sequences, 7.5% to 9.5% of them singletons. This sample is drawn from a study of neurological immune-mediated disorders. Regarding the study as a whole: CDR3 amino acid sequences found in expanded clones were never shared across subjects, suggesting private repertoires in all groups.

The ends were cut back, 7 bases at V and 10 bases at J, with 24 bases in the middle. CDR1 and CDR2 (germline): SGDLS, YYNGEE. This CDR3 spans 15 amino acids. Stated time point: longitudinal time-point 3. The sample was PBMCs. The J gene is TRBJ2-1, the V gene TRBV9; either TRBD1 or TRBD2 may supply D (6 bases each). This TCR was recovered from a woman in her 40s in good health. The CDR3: CASAGGGRRGMEQFF. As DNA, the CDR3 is TGTGCCAGCGCTGGGGGCGGCCGGAGGGGCATGGAGCAGTTCTTC.